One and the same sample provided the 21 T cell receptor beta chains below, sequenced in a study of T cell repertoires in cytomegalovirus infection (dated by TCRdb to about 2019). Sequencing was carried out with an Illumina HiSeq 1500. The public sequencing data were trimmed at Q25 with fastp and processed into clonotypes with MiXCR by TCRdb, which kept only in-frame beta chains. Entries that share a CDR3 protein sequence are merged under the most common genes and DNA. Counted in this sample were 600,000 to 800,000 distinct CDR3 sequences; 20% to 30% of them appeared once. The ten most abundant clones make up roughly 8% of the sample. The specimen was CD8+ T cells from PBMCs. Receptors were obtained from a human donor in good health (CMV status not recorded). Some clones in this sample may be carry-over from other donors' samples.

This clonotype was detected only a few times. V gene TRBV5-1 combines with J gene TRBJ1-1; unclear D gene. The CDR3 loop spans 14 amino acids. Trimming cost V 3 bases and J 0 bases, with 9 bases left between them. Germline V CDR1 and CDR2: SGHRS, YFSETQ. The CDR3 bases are TGCGCCAGCAGCTCTTACGGCCTGAACACTGAAGCTTTCTTT. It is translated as CASSSYGLNTEAFF.

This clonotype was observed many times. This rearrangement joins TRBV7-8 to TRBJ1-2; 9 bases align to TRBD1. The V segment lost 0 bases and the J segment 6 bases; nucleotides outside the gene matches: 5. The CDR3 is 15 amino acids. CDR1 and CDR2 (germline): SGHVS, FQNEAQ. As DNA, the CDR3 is TGTGCCAGCAGCTTAGCTCACAGGGGGCTAGATGGCTACACCTTC. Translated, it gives CASSLAHRGLDGYTF.

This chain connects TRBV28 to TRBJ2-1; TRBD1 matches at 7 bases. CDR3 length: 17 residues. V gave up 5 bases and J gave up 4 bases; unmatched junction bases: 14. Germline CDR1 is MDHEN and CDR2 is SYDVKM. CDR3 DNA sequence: TGTGCCAGCAGTCATATACCCGGGACAGTTAGATACAATGAGCAGTTCTTC. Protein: CASSHIPGTVRYNEQFF.

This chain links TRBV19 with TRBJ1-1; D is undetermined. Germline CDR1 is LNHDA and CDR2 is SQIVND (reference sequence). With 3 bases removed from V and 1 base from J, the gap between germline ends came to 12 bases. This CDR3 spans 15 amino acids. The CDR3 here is CASSIRGIENTEAFF. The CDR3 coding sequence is TGTGCCAGTAGTATTCGAGGGATTGAGAACACTGAAGCTTTCTTT.

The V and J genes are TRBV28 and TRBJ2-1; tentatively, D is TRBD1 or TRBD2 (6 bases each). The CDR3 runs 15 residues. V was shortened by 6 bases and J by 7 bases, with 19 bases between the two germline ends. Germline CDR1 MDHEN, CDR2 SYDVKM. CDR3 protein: CASRTRGDFYNEQFF. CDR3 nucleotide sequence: TGTGCCAGCAGGACGAGGGGGGACTTTTATAATGAGCAGTTCTTC. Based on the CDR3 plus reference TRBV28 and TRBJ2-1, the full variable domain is DVKVTQSSRYLVKRTGEKVFLECVQDMDHENMFWYRQDPGLGLRLIYFSYDVKMKEKGDIPEGYSVSREKKERFSLILESASTNQTSMYLCASRTRGDFYNEQFFGPGTRLTVL.

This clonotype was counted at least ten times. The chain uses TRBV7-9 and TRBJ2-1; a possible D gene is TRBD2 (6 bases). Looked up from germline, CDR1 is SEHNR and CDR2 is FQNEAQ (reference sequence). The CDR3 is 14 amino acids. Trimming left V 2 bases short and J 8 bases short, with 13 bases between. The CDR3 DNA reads TGTGCCAGCAGCTTAAGACGCCCGGGGGATGAGCAGTTCTTC. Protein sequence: CASSLRRPGDEQFF. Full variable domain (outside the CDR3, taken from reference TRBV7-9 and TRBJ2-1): DTGVSQNPRHKITKRGQNVTFRCDPISEHNRLYWYRQTLGQGPEFLTYFQNEAQLEKSRLLSDRFSAERPKGSFSTLEIQRTEQGDSAMYLCASSLRRPGDEQFFGPGTRLTVL.

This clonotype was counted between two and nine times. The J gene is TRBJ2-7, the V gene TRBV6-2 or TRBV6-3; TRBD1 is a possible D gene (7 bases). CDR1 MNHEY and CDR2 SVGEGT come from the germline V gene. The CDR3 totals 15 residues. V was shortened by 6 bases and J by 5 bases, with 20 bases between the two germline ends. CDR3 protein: CASRARRGQVHEQYV. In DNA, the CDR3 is TGTGCCAGCAGGGCGAGGAGGGGGCAGGTTCACGAGCAGTACGTC.

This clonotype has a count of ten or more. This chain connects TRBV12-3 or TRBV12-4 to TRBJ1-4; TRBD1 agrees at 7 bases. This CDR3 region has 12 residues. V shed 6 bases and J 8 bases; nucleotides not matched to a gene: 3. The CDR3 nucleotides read TGTGCCAGCAGCCGACAGGGAGAAAAACTGTTTTTT. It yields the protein CASSRQGEKLFF.

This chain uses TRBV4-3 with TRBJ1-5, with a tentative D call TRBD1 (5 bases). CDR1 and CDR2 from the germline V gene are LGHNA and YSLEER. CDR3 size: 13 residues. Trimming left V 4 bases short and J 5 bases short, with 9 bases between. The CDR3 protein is CASSPDSDQPQHF. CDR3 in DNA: TGCGCCAGCAGCCCAGACAGCGATCAGCCCCAGCATTTT.

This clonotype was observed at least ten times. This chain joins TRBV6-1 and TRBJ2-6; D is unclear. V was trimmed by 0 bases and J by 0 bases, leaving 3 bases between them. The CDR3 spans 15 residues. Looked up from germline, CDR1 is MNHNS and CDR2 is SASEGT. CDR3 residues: CASSEASSGANVLTF. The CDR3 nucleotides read TGTGCCAGCAGTGAAGCCAGCTCTGGGGCCAACGTCCTGACTTTC.

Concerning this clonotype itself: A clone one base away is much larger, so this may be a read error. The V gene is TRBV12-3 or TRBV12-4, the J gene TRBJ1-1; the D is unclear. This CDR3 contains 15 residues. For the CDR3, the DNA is TGTGCCAGCAGCCCCCGCGGACTGGGGAACGCTGAAGCTTTCTTT. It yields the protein CASSPRGLGNAEAFF.

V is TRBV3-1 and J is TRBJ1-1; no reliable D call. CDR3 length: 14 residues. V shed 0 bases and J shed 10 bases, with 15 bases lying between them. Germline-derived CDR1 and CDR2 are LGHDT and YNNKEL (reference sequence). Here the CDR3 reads CASSQDRPTLGAFF. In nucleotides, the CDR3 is TGTGCCAGCAGCCAAGATCGGCCAACCCTTGGAGCTTTCTTT.

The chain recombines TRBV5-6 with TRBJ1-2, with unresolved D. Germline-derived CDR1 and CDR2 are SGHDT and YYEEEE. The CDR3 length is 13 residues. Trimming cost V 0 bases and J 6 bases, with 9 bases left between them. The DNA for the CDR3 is TGTGCCAGCAGCTTGGAGGGAAGGGATGGCTACACCTTC. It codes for CASSLEGRDGYTF.

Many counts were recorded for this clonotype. DNA for the CDR3: TGTGCCAGCAGCCCCGGGGGCAGGGAAGGTCAGCCCCAGCATTTT. Translated: CASSPGGREGQPQHF. This sequence joins TRBV7-9 and TRBJ1-5; D may be TRBD1 (6 bases). The CDR3 is 15 residues long. Germline V gene lookup returns CDR1 SEHNR and CDR2 FQNEAQ (reference sequence). V shed 5 bases and J shed 6 bases, with 17 bases lying between them. The whole variable domain, filled in from reference TRBV7-9 and TRBJ1-5, reads DTGVSQNPRHKITKRGQNVTFRCDPISEHNRLYWYRQTLGQGPEFLTYFQNEAQLEKSRLLSDRFSAERPKGSFSTLEIQRTEQGDSAMYLCASSPGGREGQPQHFGDGTRLSIL.

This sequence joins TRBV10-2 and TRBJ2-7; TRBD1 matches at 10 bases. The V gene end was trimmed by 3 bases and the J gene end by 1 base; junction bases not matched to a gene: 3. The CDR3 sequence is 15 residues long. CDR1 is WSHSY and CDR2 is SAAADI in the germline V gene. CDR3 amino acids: CASSEPGQGSYEQYV. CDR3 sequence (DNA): TGCGCCAGCAGTGAACCGGGACAGGGGTCCTACGAGCAGTACGTC.

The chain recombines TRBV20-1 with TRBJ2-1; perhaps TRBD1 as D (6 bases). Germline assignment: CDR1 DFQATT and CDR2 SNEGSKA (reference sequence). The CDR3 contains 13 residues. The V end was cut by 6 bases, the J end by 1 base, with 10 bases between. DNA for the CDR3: TGCAGTGCCAAGGGGGTTTCCTACAATGAGCAGTTCTTC. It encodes CSAKGVSYNEQFF.

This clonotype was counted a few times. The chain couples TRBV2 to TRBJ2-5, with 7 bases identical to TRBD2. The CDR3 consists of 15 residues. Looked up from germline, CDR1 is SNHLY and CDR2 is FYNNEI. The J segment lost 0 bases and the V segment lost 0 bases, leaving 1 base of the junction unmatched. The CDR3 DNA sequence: TGTGCCAGCAGTGAAGCGGGGGGGTACCAAGAGACCCAGTACTTC. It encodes CASSEAGGYQETQYF. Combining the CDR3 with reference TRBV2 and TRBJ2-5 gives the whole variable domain EPEVTQTPSHQVTQMGQEVILRCVPISNHLYFYWYRQILGQKVEFLVSFYNNEISEKSEIFDDQFSVERPDGSNFTLKIRSTKLEDSAMYFCASSEAGGYQETQYFGPGTRLLVL.

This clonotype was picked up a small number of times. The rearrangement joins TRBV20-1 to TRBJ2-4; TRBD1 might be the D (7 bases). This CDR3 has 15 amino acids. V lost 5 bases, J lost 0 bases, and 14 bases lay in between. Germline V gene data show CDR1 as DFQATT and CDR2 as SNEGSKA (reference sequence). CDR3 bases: TGCAGTGCTCAAGGAGGGGGCTTAGCCAAAAACATTCAGTACTTC. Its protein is CSAQGGGLAKNIQYF.

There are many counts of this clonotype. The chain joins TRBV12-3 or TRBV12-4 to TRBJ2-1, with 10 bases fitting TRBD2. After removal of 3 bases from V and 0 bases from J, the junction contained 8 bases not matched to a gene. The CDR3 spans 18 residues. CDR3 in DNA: TGTGCCAGCAGTTTCCTCGTTAGCGGGGGGCGCTCCTACAATGAGCAGTTCTTC. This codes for CASSFLVSGGRSYNEQFF.

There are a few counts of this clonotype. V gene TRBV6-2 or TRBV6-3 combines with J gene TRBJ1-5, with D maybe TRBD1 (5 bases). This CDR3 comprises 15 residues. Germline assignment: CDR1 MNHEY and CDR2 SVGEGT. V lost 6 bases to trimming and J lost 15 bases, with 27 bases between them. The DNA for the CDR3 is TGTGCCAGCAGATTAAGCATGGGGCCGAATACGCCATCGCATTTT. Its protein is CASRLSMGPNTPSHF.

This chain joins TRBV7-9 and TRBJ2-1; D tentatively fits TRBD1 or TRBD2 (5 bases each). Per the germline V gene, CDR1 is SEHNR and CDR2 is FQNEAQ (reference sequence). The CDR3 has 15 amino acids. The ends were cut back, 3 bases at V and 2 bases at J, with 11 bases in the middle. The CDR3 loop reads CASSFRDRTYNEQFF. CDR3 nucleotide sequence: TGTGCCAGCAGCTTCCGGGACCGAACCTACAATGAGCAGTTCTTC.